These 15 T cell receptor beta chains came from one sample sequenced in a study of shared clonotypes between healthy human individuals. Sequencing used immunoSEQ multiplex PCR; TCRdb keeps in-frame clones, though not all of them. The table includes roughly 500,000 clones, almost 97% detected once. Sequenced sample: naive CD4+ T cells sorted from blood. Subset denoted: CD45RA+ positively selected. These receptor sequences come from a woman between 25 and 40 years old in good health.

The chain employs TRBV18 and TRBJ1-2, with D perhaps TRBD1 (5 bases). CDR1 is KGHSH and CDR2 is LQKENI in the germline V gene. Deletions cut 2 bases from V and 4 bases from J, with 11 bases between. CDR3 size: 14 residues. CDR3 sequence reads: CASSPMGEPYGYTF. The CDR3 DNA follows: TGTGCCAGCTCACCAATGGGGGAACCCTATGGCTACACCTTC.

The genes are TRBV7-9 and TRBJ2-5, with 13 bases lining up with TRBD2. This CDR3 spans 16 amino acids. J lost 5 bases, V lost 5 bases, and 8 bases had no gene match. The germline V gene encodes CDR1 SEHNR and CDR2 FQNEAQ (reference sequence). CDR3 protein: CASSPGTSGIYETQYF. The CDR3 DNA reads as TGTGCCAGCAGCCCCGGGACTAGCGGGATTTATGAGACCCAGTACTTC. Full variable domain (missing parts from reference TRBV7-9 and TRBJ2-5): DTGVSQNPRHKITKRGQNVTFRCDPISEHNRLYWYRQTLGQGPEFLTYFQNEAQLEKSRLLSDRFSAERPKGSFSTLEIQRTEQGDSAMYLCASSPGTSGIYETQYFGPGTRLLVL.

The chain combines TRBV5-1 with TRBJ2-3; 12 nucleotides agree with TRBD1. The V segment lost 4 bases and the J segment 2 bases; nucleotides outside the gene matches: 5. CDR1 is SGHRS, CDR2 YFSETQ, per germline. The CDR3 is 16 amino acids. The CDR3 region has the DNA TGCGCCAGCAGCCCGGGACAGGGGGCGACCACAGATACGCAGTATTTT. The encoded protein is CASSPGQGATTDTQYF. The full variable domain, in which reference TRBV5-1 and TRBJ2-3 provide the parts outside the CDR3, is KAGVTQTPRYLIKTRGQQVTLSCSPISGHRSVSWYQQTPGQGLQFLFEYFSETQRNKGNFPGRFSGRQFSNSRSEMNVSTLELGDSALYLCASSPGQGATTDTQYFGPGTRLTVL.

This chain joins TRBV12-5 and TRBJ2-3; D unclear. V was trimmed by 2 bases and J by 4 bases, leaving 4 bases between them. The CDR3 runs 12 residues. In germline, CDR1 is LGHNT, CDR2 FRNRAP. CDR3: CASGLSPDTQYF. CDR3 bases: TGTGCTAGTGGTTTGAGTCCAGATACGCAGTATTTT.

The chain recombines TRBV5-6 with TRBJ2-7; TRBD1 agrees at 8 bases. Per germline, CDR1 SGHDT and CDR2 YYEEEE. The CDR3 covers 13 residues. Trimming cost V 4 bases and J 5 bases; bases outside gene matches: 5. CDR3 sequence (DNA): TGTGCCAGCAGCCGATCACAGGGGGACGAGCAGTACTTC. This translates into CASSRSQGDEQYF.

V usage is TRBV27 and J usage is TRBJ2-1; the match to TRBD2 covers 10 bases. Germline V gene sequence: CDR1 MNHEY, CDR2 SMNVEV (reference sequence). The J segment lost 5 bases and the V segment lost 1 base, leaving 8 bases of the junction unmatched. The CDR3 length is 17 residues. The CDR3 DNA sequence: TGTGCCAGCAGTTTATTACCTAGCGGGAGAGGTGACAATGAGCAGTTCTTC. Translating it yields CASSLLPSGRGDNEQFF.

The J gene is TRBJ2-5, the V gene TRBV10-3, with D tentatively TRBD1 or TRBD2 (5 bases each). Germline CDR1 is ENHRY and CDR2 is SYGVKD. The length of the CDR3 is 13 residues. V was shortened by 0 bases and J by 3 bases, with 5 bases between the two germline ends. CDR3 DNA sequence: TGTGCCATCAGTGAGTCGGGGGAAGAGACCCAGTACTTC. It specifies CAISESGEETQYF.

The gene calls are TRBV28 and TRBJ2-7; unclear D gene. Looked up from germline, CDR1 is MDHEN and CDR2 is SYDVKM. CDR3 length: 14 residues. V lost 8 bases, J lost 2 bases, and 16 bases lay in between. The DNA of the CDR3 is TGTGCCAGCTGCCTCGGAACTCCAGCCTACGAGCAGTACTTC. This sequence encodes CASCLGTPAYEQYF.

V usage is TRBV20-1 and J usage is TRBJ2-3; D unresolved. Germline CDR1 DFQATT, CDR2 SNEGSKA (reference sequence). The germline V and J ends were trimmed by 6 bases and 6 bases, with 1 base remaining between them. CDR3 length: 8 residues. CDR3 DNA: TGCAGTGCGGATACGCAGTATTTT. Its translation: CSADTQYF.

The gene calls are TRBV19 and TRBJ1-3; D remains unclear. Germline CDR1 LNHDA, CDR2 SQIVND (reference sequence). CDR3 length: 13 amino acids. The CDR3 sequence is CGTREPPRNTIYF. The CDR3 nucleotides read TGTGGAACAAGGGAACCCCCTAGAAACACCATATATTTT.

The chain recombines TRBV2 with TRBJ2-3, with TRBD2 matching over 13 bases. Germline assignment: CDR1 SNHLY and CDR2 FYNNEI. The CDR3 is 14 amino acids. The V segment lost 10 bases and the J segment 4 bases; nucleotides outside the gene matches: 5. The CDR3 reads CATRLAGGADTQYF. For the CDR3, the DNA is TGTGCCACCCGACTAGCGGGAGGCGCAGATACGCAGTATTTT.

The chain recombines TRBV11-2 with TRBJ2-5, with D possibly being TRBD2 (6 bases). The last part of the DNA fits TRBJ2-7 better; the J call may be wrong. CDR3 length equals 15 residues. CDR1 and CDR2 from the germline V gene are SGHAT and FQNNGV. The CDR3 DNA reads as TGTGCCAGCAGCTTAGGAGTAGCGGAAACCTACGAGCAGTACTTC. It is translated as CASSLGVAETYEQYF.

Comments on this clone: The same CDR3 is also encoded by other DNA sequences in this sample. The CDR3 loop is CASSPPGLNTEAFF. CDR3 DNA: TGTGCCAGCTCACCCCCGGGACTGAACACTGAAGCTTTCTTT. V gene TRBV18 combines with J gene TRBJ1-1, with D perhaps TRBD1 (5 bases). V was clipped by 3 bases and J by 0 bases, with 8 bases between them. The CDR3 sequence is 14 residues long. Germline CDR1 reads KGHSH; CDR2 reads LQKENI.

The J gene is TRBJ2-1, the V gene TRBV7-9; no clear D gene. The CDR3 consists of 15 residues. CDR1 is SEHNR, CDR2 FQNEAQ, per germline (reference sequence). Trimming removed 0 bases at V and 5 bases at J, with 11 bases between. CDR3 in amino acids: CASSLASGRNNEQFF. The CDR3 DNA reads as TGTGCCAGCAGCTTAGCATCCGGACGTAACAATGAGCAGTTCTTC. Full variable domain (remainder filled in from reference TRBV7-9 and TRBJ2-1): DTGVSQNPRHKITKRGQNVTFRCDPISEHNRLYWYRQTLGQGPEFLTYFQNEAQLEKSRLLSDRFSAERPKGSFSTLEIQRTEQGDSAMYLCASSLASGRNNEQFFGPGTRLTVL.

The rearrangement links TRBV4-2 to TRBJ2-7, with 9 nucleotides matching TRBD1. V shed 4 bases, J shed 4 bases, and the junction held 8 bases outside the gene matches. The CDR3 is made up of 15 amino acids. Germline CDR1 reads LGHNA; CDR2 reads YNFKEQ. The CDR3 here is CASSRPGTGTYEQYF. CDR3 in DNA: TGTGCCAGCAGCCGCCCCGGGACAGGGACATACGAGCAGTACTTC.